The entry below gives a single TCR beta chain sequence along with its context. One Seattle source followed patients from active infection through their disease course. This CDR3 spans 13 amino acids. Trimming took off 0 bases at V and 3 bases at J, with 5 bases between the two ends. CDR1 and CDR2 (germline): KGHSH, LQKENI. Libraries were prepared by immunoSEQ multiplex PCR; TCRdb keeps only in-frame clonotypes and omits some of them. Of some 210,000 clones listed, around nine tenths were seen once; the top ten hold 0.8% to 1%. The data derive from a study of blood T cell repertoires in COVID-19. Study at large: Nucleic acid was either cDNA or gDNA, and it came from T cells, B-cell-depleted T cells, or PBMCs.

The J gene is TRBJ2-5, the V gene TRBV18; D is undetermined. The specimen sequenced was peripheral blood. This sequence originates from a man aged 55 to 70 with COVID-19, enrolled during active disease. CDR3 residues: CASSPPLEETQYF. DNA for the CDR3: TGTGCCAGCTCACCACCTTTAGAAGAGACCCAGTACTTC.